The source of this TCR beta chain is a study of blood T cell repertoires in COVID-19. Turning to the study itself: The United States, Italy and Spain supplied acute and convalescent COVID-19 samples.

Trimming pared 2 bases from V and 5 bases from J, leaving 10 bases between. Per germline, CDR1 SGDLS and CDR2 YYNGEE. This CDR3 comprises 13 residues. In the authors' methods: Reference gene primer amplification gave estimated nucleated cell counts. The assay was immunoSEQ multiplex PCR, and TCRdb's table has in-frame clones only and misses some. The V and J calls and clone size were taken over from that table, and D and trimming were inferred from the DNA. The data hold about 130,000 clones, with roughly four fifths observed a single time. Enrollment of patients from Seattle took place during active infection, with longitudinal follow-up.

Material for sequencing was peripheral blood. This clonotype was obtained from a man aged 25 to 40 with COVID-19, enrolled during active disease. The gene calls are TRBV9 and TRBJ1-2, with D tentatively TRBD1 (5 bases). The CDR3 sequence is CASSVTEGYGYTF. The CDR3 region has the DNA TGTGCCAGCAGCGTCACGGAGGGGTATGGCTACACCTTC.